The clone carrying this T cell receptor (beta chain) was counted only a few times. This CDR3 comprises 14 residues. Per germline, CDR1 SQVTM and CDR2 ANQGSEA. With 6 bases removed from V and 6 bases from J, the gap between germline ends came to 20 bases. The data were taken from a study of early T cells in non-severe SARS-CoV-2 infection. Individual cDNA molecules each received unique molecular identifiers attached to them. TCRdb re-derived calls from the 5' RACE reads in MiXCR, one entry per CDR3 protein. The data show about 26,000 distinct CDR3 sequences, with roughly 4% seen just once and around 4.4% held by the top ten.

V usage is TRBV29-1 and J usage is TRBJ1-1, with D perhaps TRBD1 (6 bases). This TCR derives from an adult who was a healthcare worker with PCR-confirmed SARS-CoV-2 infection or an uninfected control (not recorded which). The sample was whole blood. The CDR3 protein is CSVLRGGVRPEAFF. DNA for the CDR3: TGCAGCGTCCTTCGAGGGGGAGTGAGGCCTGAAGCTTTCTTT.